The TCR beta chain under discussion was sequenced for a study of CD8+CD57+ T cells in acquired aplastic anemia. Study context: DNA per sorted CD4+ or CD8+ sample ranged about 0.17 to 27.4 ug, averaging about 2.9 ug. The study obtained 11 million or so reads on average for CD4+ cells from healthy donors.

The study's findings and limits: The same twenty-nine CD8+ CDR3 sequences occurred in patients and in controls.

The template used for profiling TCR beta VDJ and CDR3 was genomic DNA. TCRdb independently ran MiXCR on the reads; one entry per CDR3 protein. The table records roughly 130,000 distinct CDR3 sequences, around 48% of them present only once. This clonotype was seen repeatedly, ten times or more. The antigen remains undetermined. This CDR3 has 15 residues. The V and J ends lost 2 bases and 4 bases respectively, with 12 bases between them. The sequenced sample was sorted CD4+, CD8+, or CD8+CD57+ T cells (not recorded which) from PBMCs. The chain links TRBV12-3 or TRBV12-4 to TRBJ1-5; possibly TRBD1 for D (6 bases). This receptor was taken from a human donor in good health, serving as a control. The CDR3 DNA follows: TGTGCCAGCAGTTTAAGGGGGGTTGGGAATCAGCCCCAGCATTTT. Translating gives CASSLRGVGNQPQHF.